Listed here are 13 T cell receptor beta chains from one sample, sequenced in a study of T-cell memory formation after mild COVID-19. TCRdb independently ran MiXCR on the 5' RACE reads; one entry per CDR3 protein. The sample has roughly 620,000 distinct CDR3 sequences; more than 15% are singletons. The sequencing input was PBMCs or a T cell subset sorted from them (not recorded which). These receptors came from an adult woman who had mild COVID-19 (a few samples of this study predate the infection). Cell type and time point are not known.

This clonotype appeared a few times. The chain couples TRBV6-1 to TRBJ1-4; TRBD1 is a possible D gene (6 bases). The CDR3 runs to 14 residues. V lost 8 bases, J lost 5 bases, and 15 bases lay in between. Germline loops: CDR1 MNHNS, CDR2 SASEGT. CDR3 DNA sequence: TGTGCCAGCTCGGTAGGGGGGCTAAATGAAAAACTGTTTTTT. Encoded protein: CASSVGGLNEKLFF.

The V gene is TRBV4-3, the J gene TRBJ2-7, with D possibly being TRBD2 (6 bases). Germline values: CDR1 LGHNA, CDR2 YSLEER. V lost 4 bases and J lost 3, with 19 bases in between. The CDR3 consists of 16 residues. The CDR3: CASSPGMGRGIYEQYF. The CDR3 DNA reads TGCGCCAGCAGCCCAGGAATGGGGCGGGGTATCTACGAGCAGTACTTC.

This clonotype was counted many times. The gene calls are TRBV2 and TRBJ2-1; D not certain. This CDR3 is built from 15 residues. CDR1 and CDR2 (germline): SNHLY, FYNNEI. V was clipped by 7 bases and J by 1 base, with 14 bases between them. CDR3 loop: CASIGERSSYNEQFF. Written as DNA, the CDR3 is TGTGCCAGCATAGGCGAGAGATCTTCCTACAATGAGCAGTTCTTC. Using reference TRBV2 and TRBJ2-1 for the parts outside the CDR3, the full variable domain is EPEVTQTPSHQVTQMGQEVILRCVPISNHLYFYWYRQILGQKVEFLVSFYNNEISEKSEIFDDQFSVERPDGSNFTLKIRSTKLEDSAMYFCASIGERSSYNEQFFGPGTRLTVL.

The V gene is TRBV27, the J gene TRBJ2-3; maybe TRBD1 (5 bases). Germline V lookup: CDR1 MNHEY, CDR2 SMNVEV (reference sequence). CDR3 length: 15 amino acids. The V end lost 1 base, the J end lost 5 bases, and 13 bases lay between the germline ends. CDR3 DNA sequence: TGTGCCAGCAGTTTATACCAGGGAAGTCAAGATACGCAGTATTTT. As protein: CASSLYQGSQDTQYF.

Here the CDR3 DNA reads TGTGCCAGCAGTTACTCGATGGGCAGGGGCGGTGAGCAGTACTTC. This gives the protein CASSYSMGRGGEQYF. The rearrangement links TRBV6-2 or TRBV6-3 to TRBJ2-7; TRBD1 might be the D (6 bases). Germline V CDR1 and CDR2: MNHEY, SVGEGT. The CDR3 sequence is 15 residues long. Between the trimmed V and J ends, which lost 0 bases and 7 bases, there was a span of 16 bases.

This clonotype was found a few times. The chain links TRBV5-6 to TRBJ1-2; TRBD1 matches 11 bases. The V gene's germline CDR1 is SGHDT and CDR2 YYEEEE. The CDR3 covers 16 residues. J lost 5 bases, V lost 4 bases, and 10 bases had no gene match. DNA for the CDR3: TGTGCCAGCAGCCGTCGGGGACAGGGGGAGAGATATGGCTACACCTTC. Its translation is CASSRRGQGERYGYTF. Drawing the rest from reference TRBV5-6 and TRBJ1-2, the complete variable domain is DAGVTQSPTHLIKTRGQQVTLRCSPKSGHDTVSWYQQALGQGPQFIFQYYEEEERQRGNFPDRFSGHQFPNYSSELNVNALLLGDSALYLCASSRRGQGERYGYTFGSGTRLTVV.

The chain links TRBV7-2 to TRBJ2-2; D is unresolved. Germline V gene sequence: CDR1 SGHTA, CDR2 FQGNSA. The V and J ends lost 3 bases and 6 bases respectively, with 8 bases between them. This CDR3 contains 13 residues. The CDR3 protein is CASSLFSPGELFF. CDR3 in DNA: TGTGCCAGCAGCTTGTTTTCCCCCGGGGAGCTGTTTTTT.

The DNA of the CDR3 is TGTGCCAGCAGCCTCGGCTCGACCAACACCGGGGAGCTGTTTTTT. Its translation is CASSLGSTNTGELFF. This rearrangement joins TRBV7-9 to TRBJ2-2, with D hard to call. The CDR3 sequence is 15 residues long. Trimming removed 5 bases at V and 2 bases at J, with 12 bases between. From germline, CDR1 is SEHNR and CDR2 FQNEAQ (reference sequence).

CDR3 sequence reads: CAWSGGSLGTEAFF. Here the CDR3 DNA reads TGTGCCTGGAGTGGAGGATCTCTGGGGACTGAAGCTTTCTTT. This chain connects TRBV30 to TRBJ1-1; unclear D gene. V lost 1 base and J 5 bases, leaving 14 bases between the germline ends. The CDR3 length is 14 residues. Germline V gene data show CDR1 as GTSNPN and CDR2 as SVGIG (reference sequence). The full variable domain, with the rest looked up from reference TRBV30 and TRBJ1-1, is SQTIHQWPATLVQPVGSPLSLECTVEGTSNPNLYWYRQAAGRGLQLLFYSVGIGQISSEVPQNLSASRPQDRQFILSSKKLLLSDSGFYLCAWSGGSLGTEAFFGQGTRLTVV.

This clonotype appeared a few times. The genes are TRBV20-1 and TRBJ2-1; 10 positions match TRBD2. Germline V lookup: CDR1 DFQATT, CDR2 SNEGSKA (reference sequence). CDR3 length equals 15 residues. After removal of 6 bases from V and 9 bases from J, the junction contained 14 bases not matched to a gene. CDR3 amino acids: CSAPVSGRARREQFF. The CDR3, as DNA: TGCAGTGCCCCGGTCAGCGGGAGGGCCAGGCGTGAGCAGTTCTTC.

CDR3 region: CASSFWPDQETQYF. The CDR3, as DNA: TGTGCCAGCAGTTTTTGGCCGGACCAAGAGACCCAGTACTTC. The chain is built from TRBV12-3 or TRBV12-4 and TRBJ2-5; D is unclear. This CDR3 is 14 amino acids long. Trimming removed 3 bases at V and 0 bases at J, with 8 bases between.

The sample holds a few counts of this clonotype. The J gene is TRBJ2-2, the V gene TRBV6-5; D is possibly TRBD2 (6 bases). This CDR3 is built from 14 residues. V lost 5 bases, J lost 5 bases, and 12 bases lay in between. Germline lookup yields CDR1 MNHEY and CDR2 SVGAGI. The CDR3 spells CASSRDLGTGELFF. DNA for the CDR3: TGTGCCAGCAGTCGGGACTTAGGTACCGGGGAGCTGTTTTTT.

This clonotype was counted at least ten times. The CDR3 sequence: CASSPGQGVYEQYF. For the CDR3, the DNA is TGTGCCAGCAGCCCGGGACAGGGGGTCTACGAGCAGTACTTC. J is TRBJ2-7 and V is TRBV18, with 11 positions matching TRBD1. The CDR3 loop spans 14 amino acids. Looked up from germline, CDR1 is KGHSH and CDR2 is LQKENI. The ends lost 8 bases at V and 3 bases at J; junction bases unmatched: 6.